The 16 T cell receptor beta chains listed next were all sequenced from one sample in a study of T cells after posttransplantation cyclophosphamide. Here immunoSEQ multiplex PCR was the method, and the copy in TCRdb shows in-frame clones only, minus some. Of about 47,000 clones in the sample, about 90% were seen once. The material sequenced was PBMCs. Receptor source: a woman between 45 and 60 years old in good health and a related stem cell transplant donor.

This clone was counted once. The CDR3 region has the DNA TGTGCCAGCACTCCCGGGCTAGCGGCAAGCACAGATACGCAGTATTTT. Protein sequence: CASTPGLAASTDTQYF. The chain uses TRBV6-6 and TRBJ2-3, with 7 bases fitting TRBD2. V shed 7 bases and J 0 bases; nucleotides not matched to a gene: 10. Germline lookup yields CDR1 MNHNY and CDR2 SVGAGI (reference sequence). The CDR3 contains 16 residues.

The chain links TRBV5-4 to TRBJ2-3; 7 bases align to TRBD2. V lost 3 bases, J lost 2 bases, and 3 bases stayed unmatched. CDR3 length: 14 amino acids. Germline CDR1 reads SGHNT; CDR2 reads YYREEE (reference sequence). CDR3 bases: TGTGCCAGCAGCTCGCGGGGGACCACAGATACGCAGTATTTT. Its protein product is CASSSRGTTDTQYF.

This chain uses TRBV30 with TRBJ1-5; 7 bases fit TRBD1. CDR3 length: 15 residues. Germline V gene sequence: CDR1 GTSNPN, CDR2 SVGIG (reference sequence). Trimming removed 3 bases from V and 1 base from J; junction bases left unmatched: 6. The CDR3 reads CAWRARQGSNQPQHF. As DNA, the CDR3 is TGTGCCTGGAGAGCCCGACAGGGAAGCAATCAGCCCCAGCATTTT. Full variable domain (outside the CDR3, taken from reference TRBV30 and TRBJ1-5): SQTIHQWPATLVQPVGSPLSLECTVEGTSNPNLYWYRQAAGRGLQLLFYSVGIGQISSEVPQNLSASRPQDRQFILSSKKLLLSDSGFYLCAWRARQGSNQPQHFGDGTRLSIL.

The CDR3 sequence: CASSRGLGTSGATDTQYF. The CDR3 nucleotides read TGTGCCAGCAGCCGAGGGTTGGGAACTAGCGGAGCCACAGATACGCAGTATTTT. The V gene is TRBV5-8, the J gene TRBJ2-3, with TRBD2 identical over 8 bases. Germline CDR1 is SGHTS and CDR2 is YDEGEE. V was clipped by 4 bases and J by 2 bases; unmatched bases: 15. The CDR3 sequence is 18 residues long.

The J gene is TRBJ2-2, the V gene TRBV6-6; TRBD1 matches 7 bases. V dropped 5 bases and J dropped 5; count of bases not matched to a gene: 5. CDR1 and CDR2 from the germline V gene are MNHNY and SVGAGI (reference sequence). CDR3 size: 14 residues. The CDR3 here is CASSQTGQTGELFF. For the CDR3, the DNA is TGTGCCAGCAGTCAAACGGGACAGACCGGGGAGCTGTTTTTT.

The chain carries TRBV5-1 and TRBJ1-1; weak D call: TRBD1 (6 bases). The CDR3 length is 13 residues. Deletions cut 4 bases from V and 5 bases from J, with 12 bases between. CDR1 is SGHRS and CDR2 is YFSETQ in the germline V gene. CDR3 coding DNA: TGCGCCAGCAGCGTAGGGACACGGACTGAAGCTTTCTTT. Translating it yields CASSVGTRTEAFF.

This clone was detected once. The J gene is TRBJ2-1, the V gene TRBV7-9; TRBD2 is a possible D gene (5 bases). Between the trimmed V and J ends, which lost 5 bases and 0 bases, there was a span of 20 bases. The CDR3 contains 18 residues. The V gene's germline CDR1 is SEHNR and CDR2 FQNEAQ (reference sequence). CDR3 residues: CASSTYSGSVSSYNEQFF. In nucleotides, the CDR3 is TGTGCCAGCAGCACATACTCGGGGAGCGTCAGCTCCTACAATGAGCAGTTCTTC. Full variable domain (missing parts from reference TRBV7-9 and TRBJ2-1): DTGVSQNPRHKITKRGQNVTFRCDPISEHNRLYWYRQTLGQGPEFLTYFQNEAQLEKSRLLSDRFSAERPKGSFSTLEIQRTEQGDSAMYLCASSTYSGSVSSYNEQFFGPGTRLTVL.

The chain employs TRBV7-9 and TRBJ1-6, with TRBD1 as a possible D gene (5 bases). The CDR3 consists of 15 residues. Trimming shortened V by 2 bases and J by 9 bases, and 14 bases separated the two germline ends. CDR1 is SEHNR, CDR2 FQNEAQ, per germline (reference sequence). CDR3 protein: CASSLRIGEGSPLHF. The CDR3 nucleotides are TGTGCCAGCAGCTTAAGAATAGGGGAGGGTTCACCCCTCCACTTT.

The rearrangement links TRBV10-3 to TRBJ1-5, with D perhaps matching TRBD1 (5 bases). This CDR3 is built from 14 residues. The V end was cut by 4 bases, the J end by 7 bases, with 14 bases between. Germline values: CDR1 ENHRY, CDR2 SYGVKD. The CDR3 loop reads CAISATGADQPQHF. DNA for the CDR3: TGTGCCATCAGTGCAACAGGTGCTGACCAGCCCCAGCATTTT.

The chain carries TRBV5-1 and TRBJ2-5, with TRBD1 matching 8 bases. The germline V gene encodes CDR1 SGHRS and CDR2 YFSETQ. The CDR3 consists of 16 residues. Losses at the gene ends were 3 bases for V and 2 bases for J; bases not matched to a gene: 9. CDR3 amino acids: CASSSRDRTTQETQYF. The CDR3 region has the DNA TGCGCCAGCAGCTCCAGGGACAGGACCACACAAGAGACCCAGTACTTC.

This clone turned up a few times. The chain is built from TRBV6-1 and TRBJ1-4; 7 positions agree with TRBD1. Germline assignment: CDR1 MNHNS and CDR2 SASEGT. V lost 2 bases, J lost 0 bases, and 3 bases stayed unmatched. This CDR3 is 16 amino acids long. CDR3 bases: TGTGCCAGCAGTGAATGGGACAGTGCAACTAATGAAAAACTGTTTTTT. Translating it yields CASSEWDSATNEKLFF.

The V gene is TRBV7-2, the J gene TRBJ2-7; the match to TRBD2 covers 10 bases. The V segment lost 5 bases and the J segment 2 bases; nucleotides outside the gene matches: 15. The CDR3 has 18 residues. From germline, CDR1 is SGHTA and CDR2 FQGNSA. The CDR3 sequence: CASSPEVLAGVGAYEQYF. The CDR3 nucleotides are TGTGCCAGCAGCCCGGAGGTCCTAGCGGGAGTTGGTGCCTACGAGCAGTACTTC.

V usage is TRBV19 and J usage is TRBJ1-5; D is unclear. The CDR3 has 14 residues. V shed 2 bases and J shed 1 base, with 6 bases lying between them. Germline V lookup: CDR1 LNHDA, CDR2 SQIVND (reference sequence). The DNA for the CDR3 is TGTGCCAGTAGTATAACGGGAAGCAATCAGCCCCAGCATTTT. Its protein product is CASSITGSNQPQHF.

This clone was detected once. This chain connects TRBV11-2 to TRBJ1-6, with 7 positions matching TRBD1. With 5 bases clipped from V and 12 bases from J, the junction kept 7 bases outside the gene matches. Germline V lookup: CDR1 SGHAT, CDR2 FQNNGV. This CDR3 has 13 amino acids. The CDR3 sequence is CASSTGTELPLHF. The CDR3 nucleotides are TGTGCCAGCAGCACAGGGACAGAGTTACCCCTCCACTTT.

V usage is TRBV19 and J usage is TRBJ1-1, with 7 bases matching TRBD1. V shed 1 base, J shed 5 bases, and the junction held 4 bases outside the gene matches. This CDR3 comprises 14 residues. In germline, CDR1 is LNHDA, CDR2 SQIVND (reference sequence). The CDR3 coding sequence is TGTGCCAGTAGTATAGGCGCAGGGGGAACTGAAGCTTTCTTT. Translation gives CASSIGAGGTEAFF.

The CDR3 sequence is CASSSSSGSSTGELFF. CDR3 DNA sequence: TGTGCCAGTAGTTCCTCTAGCGGGAGCAGCACCGGGGAGCTGTTTTTT. This rearrangement joins TRBV19 to TRBJ2-2; 10 nucleotides line up with TRBD2. The CDR3 runs to 16 residues. Trimming at V came to 5 bases and at J to 4 bases, leaving 7 bases not matched to a gene. Germline CDR1 reads LNHDA; CDR2 reads SQIVND (reference sequence).